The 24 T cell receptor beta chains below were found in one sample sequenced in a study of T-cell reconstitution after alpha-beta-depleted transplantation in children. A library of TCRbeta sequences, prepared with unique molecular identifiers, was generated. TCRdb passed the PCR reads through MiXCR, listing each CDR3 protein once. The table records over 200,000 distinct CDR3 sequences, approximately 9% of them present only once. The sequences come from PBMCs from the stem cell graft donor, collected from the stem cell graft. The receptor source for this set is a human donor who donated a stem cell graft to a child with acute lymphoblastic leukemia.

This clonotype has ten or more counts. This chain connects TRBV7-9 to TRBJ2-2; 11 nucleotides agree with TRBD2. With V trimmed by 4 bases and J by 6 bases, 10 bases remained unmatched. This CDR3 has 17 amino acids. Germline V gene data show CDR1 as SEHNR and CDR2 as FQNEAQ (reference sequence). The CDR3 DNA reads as TGTGCCAGCAGCTCGTCCGGTAGCGGGGGGGCTGCCGGGGAGCTGTTTTTT. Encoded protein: CASSSSGSGGAAGELFF.

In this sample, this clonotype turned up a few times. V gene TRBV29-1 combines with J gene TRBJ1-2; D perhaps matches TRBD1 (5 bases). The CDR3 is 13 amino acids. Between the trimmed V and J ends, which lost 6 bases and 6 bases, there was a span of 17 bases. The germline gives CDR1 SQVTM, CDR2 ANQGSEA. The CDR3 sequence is CSVEGRGRDGYTF. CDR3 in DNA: TGCAGCGTCGAGGGTAGGGGCCGGGATGGCTACACCTTC. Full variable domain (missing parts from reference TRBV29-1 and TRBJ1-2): SAVISQKPSRDICQRGTSLTIQCQVDSQVTMMFWYRQQPGQSLTLIATANQGSEATYESGFVIDKFPISRPNLTFSTLTVSNMSPEDSSIYLCSVEGRGRDGYTFGSGTRLTVV.

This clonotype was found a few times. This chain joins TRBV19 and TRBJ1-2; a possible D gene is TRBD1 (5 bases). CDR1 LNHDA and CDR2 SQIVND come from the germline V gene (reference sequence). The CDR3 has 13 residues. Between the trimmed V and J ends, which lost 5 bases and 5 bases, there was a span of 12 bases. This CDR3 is CASSESGGYGYTF. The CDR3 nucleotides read TGTGCCAGTAGTGAGTCCGGGGGGTATGGCTACACCTTC.

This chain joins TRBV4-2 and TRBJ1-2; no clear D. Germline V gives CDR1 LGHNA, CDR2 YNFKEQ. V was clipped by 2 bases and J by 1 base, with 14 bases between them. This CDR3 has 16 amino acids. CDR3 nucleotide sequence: TGTGCCAGCAGCCAAACCGGGATAGGCGGTAACTATGGCTACACCTTC. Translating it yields CASSQTGIGGNYGYTF.

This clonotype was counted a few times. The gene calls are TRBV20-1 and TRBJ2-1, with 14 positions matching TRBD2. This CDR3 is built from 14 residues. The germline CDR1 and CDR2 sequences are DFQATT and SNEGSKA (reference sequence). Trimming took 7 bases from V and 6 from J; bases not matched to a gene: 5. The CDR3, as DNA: TGCAGTGGCCGCGGGACTAGCGGGAGCAATGAGCAGTTCTTC. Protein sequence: CSGRGTSGSNEQFF.

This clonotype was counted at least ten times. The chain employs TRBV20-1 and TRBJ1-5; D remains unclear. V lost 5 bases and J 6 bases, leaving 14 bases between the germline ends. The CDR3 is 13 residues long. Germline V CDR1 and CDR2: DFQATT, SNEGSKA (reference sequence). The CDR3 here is CSARTPGGQPQHF. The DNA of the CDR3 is TGCAGTGCTCGTACCCCCGGTGGTCAGCCCCAGCATTTT.

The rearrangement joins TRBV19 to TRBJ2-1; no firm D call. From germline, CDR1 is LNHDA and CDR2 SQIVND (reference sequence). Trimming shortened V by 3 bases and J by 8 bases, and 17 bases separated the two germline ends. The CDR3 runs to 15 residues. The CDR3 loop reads CASSIGRRSFDEQFF. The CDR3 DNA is TGTGCCAGTAGTATCGGACGTCGGTCGTTCGATGAGCAGTTCTTC.

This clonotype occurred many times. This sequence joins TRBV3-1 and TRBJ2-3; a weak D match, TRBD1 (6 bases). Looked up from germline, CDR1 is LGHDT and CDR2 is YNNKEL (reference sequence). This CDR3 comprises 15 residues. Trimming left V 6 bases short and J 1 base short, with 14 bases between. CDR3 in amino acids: CASRAQGLRTDTQYF. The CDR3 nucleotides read TGTGCCAGCAGAGCCCAGGGGCTTCGCACAGATACGCAGTATTTT.

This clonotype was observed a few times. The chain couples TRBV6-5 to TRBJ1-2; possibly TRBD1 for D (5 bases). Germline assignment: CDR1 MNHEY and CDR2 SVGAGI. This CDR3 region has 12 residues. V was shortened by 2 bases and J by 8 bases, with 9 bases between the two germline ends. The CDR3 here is CASSYGGEGYTF. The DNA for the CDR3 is TGTGCCAGCAGTTACGGGGGGGAAGGCTACACCTTC.

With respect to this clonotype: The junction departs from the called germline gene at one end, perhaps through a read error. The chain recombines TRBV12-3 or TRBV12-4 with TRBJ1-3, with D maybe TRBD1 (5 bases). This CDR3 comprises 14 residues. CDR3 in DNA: TGTGCCAGCAGTTTAATCAGGGTAGGAAACACCATAAATTTT. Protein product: CASSLIRVGNTINF.

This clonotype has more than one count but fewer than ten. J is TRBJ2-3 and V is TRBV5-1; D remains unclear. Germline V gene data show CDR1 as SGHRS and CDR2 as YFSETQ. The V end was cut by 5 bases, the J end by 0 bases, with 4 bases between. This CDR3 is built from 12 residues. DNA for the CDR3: TGCGCCAGCAGACAGAGCACAGATACGCAGTATTTT. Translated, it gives CASRQSTDTQYF.

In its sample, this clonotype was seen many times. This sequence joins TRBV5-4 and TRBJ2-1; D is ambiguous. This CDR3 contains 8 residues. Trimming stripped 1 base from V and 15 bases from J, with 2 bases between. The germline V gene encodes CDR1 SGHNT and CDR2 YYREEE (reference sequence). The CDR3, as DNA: TGTGCCAGCAGCTTGTTGTTCTTC. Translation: CASSLLFF.

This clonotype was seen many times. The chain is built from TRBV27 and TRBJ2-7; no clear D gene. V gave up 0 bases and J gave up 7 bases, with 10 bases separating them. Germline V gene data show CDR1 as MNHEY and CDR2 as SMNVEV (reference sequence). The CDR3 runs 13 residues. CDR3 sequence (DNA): TGTGCCAGCAGTTTATCGTTTGCCGGGGAGCAGTACTTC. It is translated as CASSLSFAGEQYF.

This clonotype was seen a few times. The CDR3 region has the DNA TGCGCCAGCAGCATGGACCTGAACACTGAAGCTTTCTTT. Translating gives CASSMDLNTEAFF. The V gene is TRBV5-1, the J gene TRBJ1-1; D gene uncertain. Trimming pared 4 bases from V and 0 bases from J, leaving 7 bases between. CDR1 SGHRS and CDR2 YFSETQ come from the germline V gene. The CDR3 is 13 amino acids.

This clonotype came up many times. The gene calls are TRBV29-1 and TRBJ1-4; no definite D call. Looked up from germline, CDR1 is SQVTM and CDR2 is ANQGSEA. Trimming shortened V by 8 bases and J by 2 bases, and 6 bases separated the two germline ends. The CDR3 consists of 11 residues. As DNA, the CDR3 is TGCAGCTCTGGGACTAATGAAAAACTGTTTTTT. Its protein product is CSSGTNEKLFF.

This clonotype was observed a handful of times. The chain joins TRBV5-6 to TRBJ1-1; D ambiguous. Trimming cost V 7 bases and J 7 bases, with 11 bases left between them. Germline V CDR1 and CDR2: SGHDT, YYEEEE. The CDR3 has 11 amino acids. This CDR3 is CASQKSDEAFF. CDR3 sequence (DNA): TGTGCCAGCCAGAAGTCGGATGAAGCTTTCTTT.

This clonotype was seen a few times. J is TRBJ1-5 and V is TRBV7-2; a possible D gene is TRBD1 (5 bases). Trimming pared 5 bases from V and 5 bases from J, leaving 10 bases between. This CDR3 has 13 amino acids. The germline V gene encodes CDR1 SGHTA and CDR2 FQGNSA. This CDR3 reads CASSAQADQPQHF. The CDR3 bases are TGTGCCAGCAGCGCACAGGCTGATCAGCCCCAGCATTTT.

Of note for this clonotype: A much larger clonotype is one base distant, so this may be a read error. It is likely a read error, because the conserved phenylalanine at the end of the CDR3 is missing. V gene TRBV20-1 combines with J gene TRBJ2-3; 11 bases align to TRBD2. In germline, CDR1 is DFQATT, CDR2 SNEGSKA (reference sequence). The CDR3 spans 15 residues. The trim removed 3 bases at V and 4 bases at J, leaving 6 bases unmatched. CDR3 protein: CSASASGGLPDTQYY. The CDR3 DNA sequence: TGCAGTGCTAGTGCTAGCGGGGGGCTCCCAGATACGCAGTATTAT.

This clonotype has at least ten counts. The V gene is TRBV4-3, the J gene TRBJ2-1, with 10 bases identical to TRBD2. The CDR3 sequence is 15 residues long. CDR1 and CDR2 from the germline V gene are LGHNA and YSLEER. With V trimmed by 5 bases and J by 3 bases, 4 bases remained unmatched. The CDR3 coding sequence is TGCGCCAGCAGCTACGGACTAGCGGTCTACAATGAGCAGTTCTTC. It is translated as CASSYGLAVYNEQFF.

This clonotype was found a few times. The CDR3 spells CASSPGINEKLFF. The DNA of the CDR3 is TGCGCCAGCAGCCCGGGGATTAATGAAAAACTGTTTTTT. The chain is built from TRBV5-1 and TRBJ1-4; D unresolved. The CDR3 runs to 13 residues. The V gene lost 4 bases and the J gene lost 4 bases, with 8 bases spanning the gap. The germline V gene has CDR1 SGHRS and CDR2 YFSETQ.

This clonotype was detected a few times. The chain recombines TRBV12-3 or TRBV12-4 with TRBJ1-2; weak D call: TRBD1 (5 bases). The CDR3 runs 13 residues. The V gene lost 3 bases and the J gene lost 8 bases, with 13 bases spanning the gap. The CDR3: CASSFEVWGGYTF. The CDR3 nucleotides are TGTGCCAGCAGTTTTGAAGTGTGGGGGGGCTACACCTTC.

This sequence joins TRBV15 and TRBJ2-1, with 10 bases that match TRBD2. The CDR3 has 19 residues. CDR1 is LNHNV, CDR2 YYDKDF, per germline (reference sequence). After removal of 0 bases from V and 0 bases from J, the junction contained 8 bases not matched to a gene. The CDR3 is CATSRDPLAGASSYNEQFF. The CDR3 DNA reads TGTGCCACCAGCAGAGATCCCCTAGCGGGGGCTAGCTCCTACAATGAGCAGTTCTTC.

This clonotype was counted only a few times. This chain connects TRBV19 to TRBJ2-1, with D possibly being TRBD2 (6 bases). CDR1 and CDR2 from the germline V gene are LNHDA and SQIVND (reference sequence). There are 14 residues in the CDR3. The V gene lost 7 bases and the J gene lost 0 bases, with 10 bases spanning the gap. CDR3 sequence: CASTGTLSYNEQFF. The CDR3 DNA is TGTGCCAGTACGGGGACTCTCTCCTACAATGAGCAGTTCTTC.

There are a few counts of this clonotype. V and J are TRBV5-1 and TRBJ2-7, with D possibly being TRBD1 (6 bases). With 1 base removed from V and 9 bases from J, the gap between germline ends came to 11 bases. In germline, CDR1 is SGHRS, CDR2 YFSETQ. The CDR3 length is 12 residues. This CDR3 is CASSLNRDGQYF. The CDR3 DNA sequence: TGCGCCAGCAGCTTGAACAGGGATGGGCAGTACTTC.